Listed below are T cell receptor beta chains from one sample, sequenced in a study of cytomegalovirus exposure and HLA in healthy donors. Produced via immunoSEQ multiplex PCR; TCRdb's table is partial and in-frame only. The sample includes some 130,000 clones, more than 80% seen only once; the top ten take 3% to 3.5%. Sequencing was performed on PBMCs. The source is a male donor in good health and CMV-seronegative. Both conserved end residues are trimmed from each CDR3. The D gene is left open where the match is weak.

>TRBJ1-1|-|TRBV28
ASSLWRGNTEAF
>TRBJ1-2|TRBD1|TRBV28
ASSPGQGKKGYT
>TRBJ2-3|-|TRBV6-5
ASSYSPGQNTDTQY
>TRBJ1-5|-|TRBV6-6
ASSYSGVGQPQH
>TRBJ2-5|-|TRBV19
ASRGETQY
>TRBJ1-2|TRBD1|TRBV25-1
ASSEWGRGWDGYT
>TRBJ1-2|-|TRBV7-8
ASSLGTGYGYT
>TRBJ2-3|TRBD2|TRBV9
ASSTNVLAGAGTQY
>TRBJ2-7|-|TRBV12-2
ASRSTLQGYSYEQY
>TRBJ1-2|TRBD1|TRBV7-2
ASSVPGQGNGYT
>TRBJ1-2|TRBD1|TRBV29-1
SVGGGTHGYT
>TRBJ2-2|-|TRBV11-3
ASSFSSGWDTGELF
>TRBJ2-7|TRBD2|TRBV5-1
ASSPGLADSYEQY
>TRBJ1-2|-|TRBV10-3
AISESDTYGYT
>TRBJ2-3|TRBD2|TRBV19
ASSGPGLAGRSTDTQY
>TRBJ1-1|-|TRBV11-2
ASSDTLNTEAF
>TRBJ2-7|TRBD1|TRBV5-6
ASSLGQGDEQY
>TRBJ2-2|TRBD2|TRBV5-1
ASSVLAGVTGTGELF
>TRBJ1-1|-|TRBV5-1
ASSLTRVLNTEAF
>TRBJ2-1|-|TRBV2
ASSEAEDGEQF
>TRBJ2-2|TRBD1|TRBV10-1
ASSDHRQGSTGELF
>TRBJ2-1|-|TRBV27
ASSSILHSSYNEQF
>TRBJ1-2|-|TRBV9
ASSARLLNYGYT
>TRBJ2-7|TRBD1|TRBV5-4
ASNLQGAQVNEQY
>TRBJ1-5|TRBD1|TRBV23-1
ASGQGPYSNQPQH
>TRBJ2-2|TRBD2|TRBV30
AWIVAGGAETGELF
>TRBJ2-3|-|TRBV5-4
ASSRRGSTDTQY
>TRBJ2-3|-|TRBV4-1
ASSQDRIADTQY
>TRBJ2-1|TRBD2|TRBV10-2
ASRGGSGRTYNEQF
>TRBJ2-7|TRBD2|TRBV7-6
ASSGSGRSDEQY
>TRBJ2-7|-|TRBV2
ASSVVTYEQY
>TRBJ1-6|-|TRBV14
ASSQGSFSSYNSPLH
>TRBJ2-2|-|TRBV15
ATSSVGQLLGYTGELF
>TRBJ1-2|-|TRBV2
ASSELPGGYT
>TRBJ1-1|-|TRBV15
ATAVGGSLNTEAF
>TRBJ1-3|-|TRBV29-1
SVEGAGGRGYSGNTIY
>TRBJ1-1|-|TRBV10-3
ATKQGSTEAF
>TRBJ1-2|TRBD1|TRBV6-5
ASSPTDRPYT
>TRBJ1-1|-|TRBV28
ASSFTGKEAF
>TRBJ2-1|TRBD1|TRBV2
ASSGPGTGGGNEQF
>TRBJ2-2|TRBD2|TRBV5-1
ASSLVAGGGELF
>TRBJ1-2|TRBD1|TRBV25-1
ASSGQGGRGYT
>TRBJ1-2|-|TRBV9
ASLRRGGGYT
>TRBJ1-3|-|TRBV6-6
ASREDLSNFGNTIY
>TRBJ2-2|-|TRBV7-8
ASSLYGGPGTGELF
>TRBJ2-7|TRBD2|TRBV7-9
SSSPPNAVGGAGEQY
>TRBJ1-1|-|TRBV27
ASSLRGGTKNTEAF
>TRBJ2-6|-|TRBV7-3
ASSPTSSGANVLT
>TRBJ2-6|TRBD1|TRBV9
ASSDDRVVAGANVLT
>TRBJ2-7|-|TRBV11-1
ASSLGRGRSSYEQY
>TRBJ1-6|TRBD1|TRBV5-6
ASSLDRGDSPLH
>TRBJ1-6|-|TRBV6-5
ATAPIQGSNSPLH